The 10 T cell receptor beta chains given below trace back to one sample, sequenced in a study of cytomegalovirus exposure and HLA in healthy donors. Use of 60 Vbeta and 13 Jbeta primers characterized the PCR. Assay used: immunoSEQ multiplex PCR; TCRdb lists only in-frame clones, some missing. The table includes roughly 150,000 clones, around 80% detected once. The sample comprised PBMCs. The receptors come from a female donor in good health and CMV-seronegative.

The V gene is TRBV10-3, the J gene TRBJ1-4; D unresolved. Germline V gene lookup returns CDR1 ENHRY and CDR2 SYGVKD. The CDR3 contains 17 residues. V was clipped by 4 bases and J by 0 bases, with 15 bases between them. The chain's CDR3 is CAISAVVELATNEKLFF. CDR3 coding DNA: TGTGCCATCAGTGCTGTTGTGGAGCTTGCAACTAATGAAAAACTGTTTTTT.

The gene calls are TRBV29-1 and TRBJ2-1; no firm D call. V shed 8 bases and J shed 8 bases, with 16 bases lying between them. The CDR3 loop spans 12 amino acids. Germline V CDR1 and CDR2: SQVTM, ANQGSEA. CDR3 in amino acids: CSTRSGSYEQFF. For the CDR3, the DNA is TGCAGCACGAGATCAGGATCTTATGAGCAGTTCTTC.

The genes are TRBV21-1 and TRBJ2-7; the D segment call TRBD2 is taken from the table without a DNA check. TRBV21-1 is described as a pseudogene. The CDR3 runs to 11 residues. The DNA of the CDR3 is TGTGCCAGCAGCGCTACCTACGAGCAGTACTTC. Its translation: CASSATYEQYF.

This rearrangement joins TRBV25-1 to TRBJ1-1; weak D call: TRBD1 (6 bases). Germline V gene lookup returns CDR1 MGHDK and CDR2 SYGVNS. The CDR3 loop spans 15 amino acids. Trimming cost V 4 bases and J 6 bases, with 18 bases left between them. CDR3: CASSVSGHKYPEAFF. CDR3 DNA sequence: TGTGCCAGCAGTGTTTCGGGACATAAATATCCTGAAGCTTTCTTT.

This chain links TRBV10-3 with TRBJ1-2, with 9 bases identical to TRBD1. V gave up 4 bases and J gave up 6 bases; unmatched junction bases: 6. CDR3 length equals 14 residues. From germline, CDR1 is ENHRY and CDR2 SYGVKD. The CDR3: CAISGTGEMNGYTF. The CDR3 coding sequence is TGTGCCATCAGTGGGACAGGGGAGATGAATGGCTACACCTTC.

V gene TRBV4-1 combines with J gene TRBJ2-1; the D is unclear. Germline V gene data show CDR1 as MGHRA and CDR2 as YSYEKL. Trimming shortened V by 1 base and J by 9 bases, and 10 bases separated the two germline ends. This CDR3 region has 13 residues. The CDR3 loop reads CASSQVVVGEQFF. CDR3 bases: TGCGCCAGCAGCCAAGTAGTGGTTGGTGAGCAGTTCTTC.

This chain links TRBV7-9 with TRBJ2-5; 7 bases map to TRBD2. CDR3 size: 17 residues. Unmatched junction bases numbered 8, after V lost 1 base and J lost 0 bases. Germline V gene sequence: CDR1 SEHNR, CDR2 FQNEAQ (reference sequence). The CDR3 loop reads CASSLGPGLENQETQYF. The CDR3, as DNA: TGTGCCAGCAGCTTAGGGCCTGGACTAGAGAACCAAGAGACCCAGTACTTC.

The rearrangement links TRBV2 to TRBJ2-1; 10 bases align to TRBD2. This CDR3 region has 16 residues. V was clipped by 2 bases and J by 4 bases; unmatched bases: 5. In germline, CDR1 is SNHLY, CDR2 FYNNEI. Here the CDR3 reads CASSELAGVSYNEQFF. In DNA form, the CDR3 reads TGTGCCAGCAGTGAACTAGCGGGAGTGTCGTACAATGAGCAGTTCTTC.

For this clone: The same CDR3 also results from other DNA sequences found in this sample. The CDR3, as DNA: TGTGCCAGCAGTTTGGGCGGGCGCACAGATACGCAGTATTTT. Translation gives CASSLGGRTDTQYF. The chain couples TRBV28 to TRBJ2-3, with D perhaps matching TRBD2 (5 bases). Trimming left V 3 bases short and J 1 base short, with 8 bases between. Germline V gives CDR1 MDHEN, CDR2 SYDVKM. The CDR3 consists of 14 residues.

The gene calls are TRBV27 and TRBJ2-3; a possible D gene is TRBD1 (5 bases). The CDR3 has 16 amino acids. CDR1 and CDR2 from the germline V gene are MNHEY and SMNVEV (reference sequence). Trimming took off 7 bases at V and 0 bases at J, with 17 bases between the two ends. CDR3 bases: TGTGCCAGCACCCACCGTGGGGCCAGTAGCACAGATACGCAGTATTTT. Translating it yields CASTHRGASSTDTQYF.